The 24 T cell receptor beta chains given below trace back to one sample, sequenced in a study of shared clonotypes between healthy human individuals. The repertoire was sequenced with immunoSEQ multiplex PCR; TCRdb's copy has only in-frame clones and lacks some. The sample has roughly 1 million clones; approximately 80% are singletons. Sequences were obtained from memory CD4+ T cells from PBMCs. Subset reported: CD45RA-negative fraction. These receptors all stem from a man between 18 and 35 years old in good health. Some clones in this sample may be carry-over from other donors' samples.

The chain combines TRBV5-1 with TRBJ2-2, with D perhaps TRBD2 (6 bases). V was clipped by 1 base and J by 4 bases, with 8 bases between them. Germline CDR1 SGHRS, CDR2 YFSETQ. The length of the CDR3 is 14 residues. CDR3 DNA sequence: TGCGCCAGCAGCTTGAACGGGGGCACCGGGGAGCTGTTTTTT. Protein: CASSLNGGTGELFF. Together with reference TRBV5-1 and TRBJ2-2, the CDR3 gives the full variable domain: KAGVTQTPRYLIKTRGQQVTLSCSPISGHRSVSWYQQTPGQGLQFLFEYFSETQRNKGNFPGRFSGRQFSNSRSEMNVSTLELGDSALYLCASSLNGGTGELFFGEGSRLTVL.

The chain has TRBV9 and TRBJ2-3; no reliable D call. Germline V gene data show CDR1 as SGDLS and CDR2 as YYNGEE. V was shortened by 5 bases and J by 0 bases, with 10 bases between the two germline ends. The CDR3 has 14 residues. CDR3 sequence (DNA): TGTGCCAGCAGTCAGGAACCTAGCACAGATACGCAGTATTTT. Translation: CASSQEPSTDTQYF.

The chain links TRBV7-8 to TRBJ2-2; D may be TRBD2 (5 bases). Germline V gene data show CDR1 as SGHVS and CDR2 as FQNEAQ. V was trimmed by 2 bases and J by 0 bases, leaving 13 bases between them. The CDR3 extends over 17 amino acids. The CDR3 loop reads CASSLRAGSTNTGELFF. The CDR3 bases are TGTGCCAGCAGCTTAAGGGCGGGCAGCACGAACACCGGGGAGCTGTTTTTT.

This clone was recorded only once. The chain combines TRBV28 with TRBJ2-3; weak D call: TRBD2 (6 bases). The CDR3 contains 12 residues. The V and J ends lost 5 bases and 13 bases respectively, with 16 bases between them. Germline V gene data show CDR1 as MDHEN and CDR2 as SYDVKM. This CDR3 reads CASSPSGPREYF. The CDR3 DNA sequence: TGTGCCAGCAGTCCCAGCGGGCCGAGGGAGTATTTT.

The V call is TRBV9, the J call TRBJ2-5; D gene ambiguous. The CDR3 runs to 13 residues. Between the trimmed V and J ends, which lost 1 base and 4 bases, there was a span of 8 bases. CDR1 is SGDLS and CDR2 is YYNGEE in the germline V gene. The CDR3 sequence: CASSVRVGETQYF. CDR3 DNA sequence: TGTGCCAGCAGCGTACGAGTTGGAGAGACCCAGTACTTC.

The chain couples TRBV6-6 to TRBJ2-2; no clear D gene. CDR1 is MNHNY and CDR2 is SVGAGI in the germline V gene (reference sequence). The CDR3 runs 13 residues. Trimming removed 5 bases from V and 2 bases from J, with 6 bases in between. The CDR3 protein is CASSPSNTGELFF. The CDR3 nucleotides are TGTGCCAGCAGTCCAAGCAACACCGGGGAGCTGTTTTTT.

The V gene is TRBV11-2, the J gene TRBJ2-7; TRBD2 agrees at 7 bases. CDR1 is SGHAT and CDR2 is FQNNGV in the germline V gene. V lost 5 bases and J lost 4; bases outside the gene matches: 11. The CDR3 runs 15 residues. The CDR3 reads CASSQSGKRGYEQYF. The CDR3 DNA follows: TGTGCCAGCAGCCAGAGCGGGAAAAGAGGGTACGAGCAGTACTTC.

This chain links TRBV5-1 with TRBJ2-5; 12 bases line up with TRBD2. The V and J ends lost 1 base and 2 bases, in that order; junction bases with no gene match: 9. The CDR3 runs 18 residues. Germline assignment: CDR1 SGHRS and CDR2 YFSETQ. The CDR3 DNA reads TGCGCCAGCAGCTTGTTTACAGGAGGACTAGCGGGACAAGAGACCCAGTACTTC. Amino acid sequence: CASSLFTGGLAGQETQYF.

V and J are TRBV9 and TRBJ2-5, with 7 bases lining up with TRBD2. V was pared by 0 bases and J by 7 bases, with 9 bases of the junction left unmatched. CDR1 and CDR2 from the germline V gene are SGDLS and YYNGEE. This CDR3 has 15 amino acids. The CDR3 is CASSVAASGGGTQYF. The CDR3 region has the DNA TGTGCCAGCAGCGTAGCTGCTAGCGGCGGTGGGACCCAGTACTTC.

The chain recombines TRBV19 with TRBJ2-7; TRBD1 aligns across 8 bases. V was clipped by 0 bases and J by 2 bases; unmatched bases: 6. This CDR3 has 16 residues. Germline values: CDR1 LNHDA, CDR2 SQIVND (reference sequence). The CDR3 loop is CASSIDADRVTYEQYF. CDR3 sequence (DNA): TGTGCCAGTAGTATAGATGCGGACAGGGTAACCTACGAGCAGTACTTC.

This chain links TRBV9 with TRBJ1-3; D remains ambiguous. The germline gives CDR1 SGDLS, CDR2 YYNGEE. The CDR3 is made up of 15 amino acids. With 4 bases removed from V and 0 bases from J, the gap between germline ends came to 11 bases. Written as DNA, the CDR3 is TGTGCCAGCAGCTCTAGATCCCGCTCTGGAAACACCATATATTTT. This sequence encodes CASSSRSRSGNTIYF.

This chain connects TRBV28 to TRBJ2-7; TRBD2 matches at 9 bases. CDR1 is MDHEN, CDR2 SYDVKM, per germline. After removal of 11 bases from V and 6 bases from J, the junction contained 17 bases not matched to a gene. The CDR3 has 15 residues. CDR3 residues: CASRPASGNFPEQYF. The CDR3 DNA reads as TGTGCCTCCCGCCCCGCTAGCGGGAATTTCCCCGAGCAGTACTTC.

The chain combines TRBV2 with TRBJ1-5; 7 nucleotides align to TRBD1. Germline V gene data show CDR1 as SNHLY and CDR2 as FYNNEI. V dropped 10 bases and J dropped 3; count of bases not matched to a gene: 6. This CDR3 is 13 amino acids long. Here the CDR3 DNA reads TGTGCCACAGGACAGGAGTCCAATCAGCCCCAGCATTTT. Translating gives CATGQESNQPQHF.

The chain combines TRBV30 with TRBJ2-2; D unresolved. Trimming pared 3 bases from V and 6 bases from J, leaving 5 bases between. The CDR3 spans 11 residues. CDR1 is GTSNPN, CDR2 SVGIG, per germline (reference sequence). CDR3 protein: CAWSRAGELFF. The CDR3 region has the DNA TGTGCCTGGAGCAGAGCCGGGGAGCTGTTTTTT.

This rearrangement joins TRBV7-8 to TRBJ1-1; 8 positions match TRBD1. V shed 5 bases, J shed 5 bases, and the junction held 13 bases outside the gene matches. This CDR3 contains 16 residues. CDR1 is SGHVS, CDR2 FQNEAQ, per germline. The CDR3 here is CASSLSTRGPRTEAFF. The CDR3 bases are TGTGCCAGCAGCCTATCAACCAGGGGGCCGAGGACTGAAGCTTTCTTT.

V is TRBV7-2 and J is TRBJ2-1; 13 bases line up with TRBD2. Germline lookup yields CDR1 SGHTA and CDR2 FQGNSA. The CDR3 contains 16 residues. J gave up 9 bases and V 5 bases, and 10 bases lay outside the gene matches. The CDR3 DNA follows: TGTGCCAGCAGCCGAGGCGGACTAGCGGGAGAAAGTGAGCAGTTCTTC. This encodes CASSRGGLAGESEQFF.

The chain has TRBV19 and TRBJ2-2; D gene ambiguous. Germline CDR1 reads LNHDA; CDR2 reads SQIVND (reference sequence). V was shortened by 2 bases and J by 2 bases, with 3 bases between the two germline ends. There are 13 residues in the CDR3. The CDR3 nucleotides are TGTGCCAGTAGTATAACTAACACCGGGGAGCTGTTTTTT. Translated, it gives CASSITNTGELFF.

The chain is built from TRBV5-1 and TRBJ2-6; D is unresolved. V was shortened by 4 bases and J by 2 bases, with 13 bases between the two germline ends. CDR3 length equals 16 residues. Germline V lookup: CDR1 SGHRS, CDR2 YFSETQ. The CDR3 region is CASSTEGWAGANVLTF. CDR3 bases: TGCGCCAGCAGCACGGAAGGGTGGGCTGGGGCCAACGTCCTGACTTTC.

This chain connects TRBV10-3 to TRBJ1-1; possibly TRBD1 for D (6 bases). This CDR3 contains 15 residues. The germline CDR1 and CDR2 sequences are ENHRY and SYGVKD. The germline V and J ends were trimmed by 6 bases and 3 bases, with 17 bases remaining between them. CDR3 residues: CAIRRDGGGYTEAFF. The CDR3 nucleotides read TGTGCCATCAGGAGGGATGGGGGCGGGTACACTGAAGCTTTCTTT.

For this clone: The junction departs from germline at one end; a sequencing error may be responsible. The genes are TRBV5-1 and TRBJ1-1; TRBD1 is a possible D gene (5 bases). The CDR3 has 14 amino acids. The V gene's germline CDR1 is SGHRS and CDR2 YFSETQ. DNA of the CDR3: TGCGCCAGCAGCTGGGAGGAGGGCCGCGGGGCCAGAGAGTTT. Translated, it gives CASSWEEGRGAREF.

The table lists this clone with a few counts. The V gene is TRBV7-8, the J gene TRBJ2-7, with TRBD2 as a possible D gene (6 bases). The germline CDR1 and CDR2 sequences are SGHVS and FQNEAQ. The CDR3 sequence is 13 residues long. V gave up 8 bases and J gave up 7 bases, with 18 bases separating them. The CDR3: CASHLGGAGEQYF. CDR3 DNA sequence: TGTGCCAGCCACTTGGGCGGGGCGGGAGAGCAGTACTTC.

The chain employs TRBV28 and TRBJ2-7; 12 bases align to TRBD2. The CDR3 is made up of 15 amino acids. J lost 5 bases, V lost 8 bases, and 10 bases had no gene match. Germline V gene sequence: CDR1 MDHEN, CDR2 SYDVKM. This chain's CDR3 is CASGERLAGDHEQYF. The CDR3 nucleotides are TGTGCCAGCGGCGAACGACTAGCGGGAGACCACGAGCAGTACTTC.

This rearrangement joins TRBV11-2 to TRBJ1-3; D remains ambiguous. Germline V lookup: CDR1 SGHAT, CDR2 FQNNGV. This CDR3 has 14 amino acids. Trimming took 8 bases from V and 5 from J, leaving 16 bases between them. The DNA of the CDR3 is TGTGCCAGCTGCCCCGGGCCGGGGAGAAACACCATATATTTT. Translated: CASCPGPGRNTIYF.

This chain uses TRBV5-1 with TRBJ2-7; possible D gene TRBD1, 5 bases. Germline V gives CDR1 SGHRS, CDR2 YFSETQ. The CDR3 is 12 residues long. Trimming cost V 1 base and J 5 bases, with 7 bases left between them. The CDR3 coding sequence is TGCGCCAGCAGCTTGAGGGGTCACGAGCAGTACTTC. Amino acid sequence: CASSLRGHEQYF.